The entry below gives a single T cell receptor (beta chain) sequence along with its context. Its matching antigen is unknown. This may stem from a read error, because a much larger clone lies one nucleotide away. Uncontrolled infections, other autoimmune diseases, pregnancy or lactation led to exclusion of patients. Diagnoses were made from clinical symptoms, serum measures (thyroxine and TRAb), thyroid ultrasound and orbital computed tomography. RNA transcripts served as the template for amplifying TCR beta CDR3 regions. First-round RT-PCR with HTBI primers amplified the TCR CDR3 region. TCRdb independently ran MiXCR on the multiplex PCR reads; one entry per CDR3 protein. The sample carries roughly 580,000 distinct CDR3 sequences, under 60% recorded once. The V gene's germline CDR1 is SGHVS and CDR2 FNYEAQ. There are 13 residues in the CDR3. Trimming took off 5 bases at V and 6 bases at J, with 10 bases between the two ends.

These data belong to a study of T cells in Graves' hyperthyroidism and ophthalmopathy. General observations from the study: Researchers found most expanded thyroid clonotypes above 0.001 in blood as well.

The rearrangement uses TRBV7-6 and TRBJ2-2, with D tentatively TRBD2 (5 bases). The sample taken for sequencing was peripheral blood or thyroid tissue (not recorded which). The TCR originated in a woman aged 18-29 years with Graves' hyperthyroidism. The DNA of the CDR3 is TGTGCCAGCAGCCAGTGGAGGCCCGGGGAGCTGTTTTTT. Residues: CASSQWRPGELFF. The full variable domain, with the rest looked up from reference TRBV7-6 and TRBJ2-2, is GAGVSQSPRYKVTKRGQDVALRCDPISGHVSLYWYRQALGQGPEFLTYFNYEAQQDKSGLPNDRFSAERPEGSISTLTIQRTEQRDSAMYRCASSQWRPGELFFGEGSRLTVL.